These 2 T cell receptor beta chains were sequenced from one sample in a study of neurological immune-mediated disorders. TCRdb used MiXCR to reprocess the 5' RACE reads, holding one entry per CDR3 protein. The repertoire consists of about 66,000 distinct CDR3 sequences, with 3.9% occurring once and the leading ten covering 1% to 1.5%. The sample taken for sequencing was PBMCs. Receptor source: a man between 25 and 39 years old with multiple sclerosis.

This clonotype was counted many times. The chain employs TRBV4-1 and TRBJ2-7; 7 bases agree with TRBD2. Germline CDR1 is MGHRA and CDR2 is YSYEKL. The CDR3 has 15 residues. V shed 1 base, J shed 2 bases, and the junction held 5 bases outside the gene matches. Written as DNA, the CDR3 is TGCGCCAGCAGCCAAGGGCCGGGGGGAACCTACGAGCAGTACTTC. This translates into CASSQGPGGTYEQYF.

This clonotype was seen repeatedly, ten times or more. The chain has TRBV25-1 and TRBJ2-5; no definite D call. V was cut by 1 base and J by 5 bases, with 11 bases left in between. Germline V gene lookup returns CDR1 MGHDK and CDR2 SYGVNS. The CDR3 sequence is 14 residues long. The CDR3 sequence: CASSEWGRAETQYF. The CDR3 region has the DNA TGTGCCAGCAGTGAATGGGGTAGGGCTGAGACCCAGTACTTC. Full variable domain (rest looked up from reference TRBV25-1 and TRBJ2-5): EADIYQTPRYLVIGTGKKITLECSQTMGHDKMYWYQQDPGMELHLIHYSYGVNSTEKGDLSSESTVSRIRTEHFPLTLESARPSHTSQYLCASSEWGRAETQYFGPGTRLLVL.